This T cell receptor beta chain was profiled in a study of response to subunit inactivated influenza vaccine. Study findings and constraints: Seasonal influenza vaccination, on each occasion, was suggested by the authors to recruit few new T cells.

Each CDR3 protein is one row after TCRdb ran MiXCR on the RT-PCR reads. The sample lists around 520,000 distinct CDR3 sequences, roughly 23% occurring once. This clonotype was seen more than once but under ten times. The target antigen is unknown. Germline-derived CDR1 and CDR2 are KGHDR and SFDVKD. Losses at the gene ends were 3 bases for V and 5 bases for J; bases not matched to a gene: 10. The CDR3 length is 17 residues. The sample consisted of CD4+ T cells sorted from PBMCs, taken approximately 5 days after vaccination. The rearrangement links TRBV24-1 to TRBJ2-2; 8 bases are shared with TRBD2. This TCR was sampled from a man over 45 who received an inactivated influenza vaccine. The CDR3 reads CATSDAAGGRTTGELFF. For the CDR3, the DNA is TGTGCCACCAGTGATGCGGCGGGGGGCCGAACGACCGGGGAGCTGTTTTTT.